Described below is a single TCR beta chain sequence and its context. This sample was taken from a study of blood T cell repertoires in COVID-19. At the level of the study: The United States, Italy and Spain supplied acute and convalescent COVID-19 samples. PBMCs, B-cell-depleted T cells, or T cells provided the cDNA or gDNA that made up the material.

With V trimmed by 5 bases and J by 4 bases, 11 bases remained unmatched. Germline CDR1 is SGHDT and CDR2 is YYEEEE. The CDR3 sequence is 16 residues long. Original methodology: Amplification of reference gene primers was used by the study to estimate nucleated cell counts. The repertoire was sequenced with immunoSEQ multiplex PCR; TCRdb's copy has only in-frame clones and lacks some. The DNA gave D and trimming, while V, J and clone size come from that table. The profile shows some 46,000 clones, approximately 88% of them singletons. The sample consisted of peripheral blood. This chain connects TRBV5-6 to TRBJ2-5; 10 bases are shared with TRBD2. This TCR was recovered from a man aged 45 to 65 with acute or convalescent COVID-19. The CDR3 coding sequence is TGTGCCAGCAGTTTCCTGACTAGCGGGTCGACAGAGACCCAGTACTTC. It translates to CASSFLTSGSTETQYF.